This entry describes one T cell receptor (beta chain). The antigen is not known. From germline, CDR1 is MNHEY and CDR2 SVGAGI. The CDR3 extends over 14 amino acids. V lost 0 bases and J lost 6, with 9 bases in between. The source of the sample is a study of cytomegalovirus exposure and HLA in healthy donors. Both 60 Vbeta primers and 13 Jbeta primers went into the PCR. Method: immunoSEQ multiplex PCR; TCRdb's copy keeps in-frame clones and lacks some. The table lists about 160,000 clones, approximately 85% of them singletons. The donors, nominally healthy at sampling, likely had unrecorded immune exposures. Study-wide results and caveats: Accurate HLA-A and HLA-B prediction from TCR beta sequences was reported for most subjects.

This receptor was taken from a girl aged 2-10 years in good health and CMV-seropositive. Material for sequencing was PBMCs. V gene TRBV6-5 combines with J gene TRBJ2-1; TRBD2 is a possible D gene (5 bases). The CDR3 DNA reads as TGTGCCAGCAGTTACTCGAGGGCTAGCAATGAGCAGTTCTTC. This translates into CASSYSRASNEQFF.